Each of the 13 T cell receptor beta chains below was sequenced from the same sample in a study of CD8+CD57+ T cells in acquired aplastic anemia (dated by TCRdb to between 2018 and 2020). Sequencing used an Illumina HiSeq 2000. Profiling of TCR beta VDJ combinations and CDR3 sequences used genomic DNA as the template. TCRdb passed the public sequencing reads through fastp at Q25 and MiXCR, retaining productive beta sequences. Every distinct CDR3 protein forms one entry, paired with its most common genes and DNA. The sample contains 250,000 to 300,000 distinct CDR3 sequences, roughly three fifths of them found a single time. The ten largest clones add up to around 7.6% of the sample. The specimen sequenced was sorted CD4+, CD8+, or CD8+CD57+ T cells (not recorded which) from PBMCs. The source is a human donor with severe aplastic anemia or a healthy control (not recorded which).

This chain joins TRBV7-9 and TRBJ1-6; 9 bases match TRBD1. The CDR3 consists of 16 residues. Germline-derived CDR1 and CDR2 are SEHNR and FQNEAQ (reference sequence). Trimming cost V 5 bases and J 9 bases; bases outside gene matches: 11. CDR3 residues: CASSPLTGQGSSPLHF. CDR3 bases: TGTGCCAGCAGCCCATTAACTGGACAGGGGAGTTCACCCCTCCACTTT.

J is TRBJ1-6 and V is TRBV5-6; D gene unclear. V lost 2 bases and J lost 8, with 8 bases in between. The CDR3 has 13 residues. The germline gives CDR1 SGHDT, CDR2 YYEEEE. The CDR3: CASSLGRDSPLHF. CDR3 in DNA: TGTGCCAGCAGCTTAGGACGAGATTCACCCCTCCACTTT.

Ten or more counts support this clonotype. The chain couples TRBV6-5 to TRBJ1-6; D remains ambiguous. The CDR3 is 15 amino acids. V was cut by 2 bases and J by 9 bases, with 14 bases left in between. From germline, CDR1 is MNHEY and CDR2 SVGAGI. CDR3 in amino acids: CASSYGGGLGSPLHF. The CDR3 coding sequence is TGTGCCAGCAGTTACGGCGGAGGGCTAGGTTCACCCCTCCACTTT.

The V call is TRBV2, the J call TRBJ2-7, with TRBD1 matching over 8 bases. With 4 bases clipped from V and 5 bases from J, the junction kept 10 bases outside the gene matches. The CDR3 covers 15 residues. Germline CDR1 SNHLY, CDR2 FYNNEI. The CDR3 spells CASSALGQGRNEQYF. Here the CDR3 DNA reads TGTGCCAGCAGTGCGCTAGGACAGGGTCGCAACGAGCAGTACTTC.

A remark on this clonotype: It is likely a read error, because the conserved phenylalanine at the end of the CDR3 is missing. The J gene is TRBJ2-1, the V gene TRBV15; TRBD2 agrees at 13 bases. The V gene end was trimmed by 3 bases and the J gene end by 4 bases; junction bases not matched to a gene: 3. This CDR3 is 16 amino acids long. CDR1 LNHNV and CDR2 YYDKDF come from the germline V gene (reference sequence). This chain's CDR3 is CATSSAGLAGYNEQFY. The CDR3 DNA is TGTGCCACCAGCAGCGCGGGACTAGCGGGGTACAATGAGCAGTTCTAC.

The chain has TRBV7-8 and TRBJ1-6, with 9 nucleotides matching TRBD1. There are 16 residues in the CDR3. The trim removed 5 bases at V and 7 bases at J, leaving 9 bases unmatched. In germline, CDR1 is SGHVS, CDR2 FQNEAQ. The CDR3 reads CASSVGTGTWNSPLHF. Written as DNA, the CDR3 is TGTGCCAGCAGCGTCGGGACAGGGACTTGGAATTCACCCCTCCACTTT.

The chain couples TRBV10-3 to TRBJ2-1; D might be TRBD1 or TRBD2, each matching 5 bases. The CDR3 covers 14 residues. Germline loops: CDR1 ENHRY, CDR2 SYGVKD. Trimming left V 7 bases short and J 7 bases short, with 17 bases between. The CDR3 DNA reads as TGTGCCATCACATCCGGGACGGAGGAAAATGAGCAGTTCTTC. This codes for CAITSGTEENEQFF.

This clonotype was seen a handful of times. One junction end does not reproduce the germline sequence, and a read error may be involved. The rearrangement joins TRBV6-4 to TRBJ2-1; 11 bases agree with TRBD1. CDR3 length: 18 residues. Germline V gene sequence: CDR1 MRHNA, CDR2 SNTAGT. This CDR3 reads CASSYSLFRRDRGNEQFF. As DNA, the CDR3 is TGTGCCAGCAGTTACTCGTTATTCCGTCGGGACAGGGGGAATGAGCAGTTCTTC.

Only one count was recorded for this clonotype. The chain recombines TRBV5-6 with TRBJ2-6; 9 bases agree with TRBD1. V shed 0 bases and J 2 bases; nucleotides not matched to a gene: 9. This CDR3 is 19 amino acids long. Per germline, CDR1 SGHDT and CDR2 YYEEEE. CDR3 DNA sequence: TGTGCCAGCAGCTTGGTGGGGACAGGGAGCCCTCCTGGGGCCAACGTCCTGACTTTC. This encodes CASSLVGTGSPPGANVLTF.

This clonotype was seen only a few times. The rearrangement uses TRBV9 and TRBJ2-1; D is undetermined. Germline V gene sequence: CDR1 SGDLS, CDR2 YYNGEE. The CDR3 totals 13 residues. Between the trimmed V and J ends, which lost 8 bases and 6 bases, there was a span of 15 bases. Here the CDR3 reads CASSTGRVNEQFF. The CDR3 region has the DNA TGTGCCAGTAGCACCGGACGGGTCAATGAGCAGTTCTTC.

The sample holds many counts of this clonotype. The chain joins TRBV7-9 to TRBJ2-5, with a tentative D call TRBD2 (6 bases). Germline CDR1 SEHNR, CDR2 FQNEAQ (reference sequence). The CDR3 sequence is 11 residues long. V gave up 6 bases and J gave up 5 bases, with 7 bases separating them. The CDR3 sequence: CASREGETQYF. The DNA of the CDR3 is TGTGCCAGCAGGGAGGGGGAGACCCAGTACTTC.

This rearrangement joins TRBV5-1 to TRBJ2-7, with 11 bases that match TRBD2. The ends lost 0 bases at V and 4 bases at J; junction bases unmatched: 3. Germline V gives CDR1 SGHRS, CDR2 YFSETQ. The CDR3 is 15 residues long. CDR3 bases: TGCGCCAGCAGCTTGGAAGGGACTAGCGGATACGAGCAGTACTTC. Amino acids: CASSLEGTSGYEQYF.

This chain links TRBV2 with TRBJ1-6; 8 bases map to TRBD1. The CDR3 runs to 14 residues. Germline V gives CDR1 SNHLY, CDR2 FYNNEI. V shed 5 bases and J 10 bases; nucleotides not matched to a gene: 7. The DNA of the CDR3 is TGTGCCAGCAGTCGACAGGGGTTGGGATCACCCCTCCACTTT. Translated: CASSRQGLGSPLHF.